The 25 T cell receptor beta chains presented below share a single source sample, sequenced in a study of T cells in Graves' hyperthyroidism and ophthalmopathy. TCR beta CDR3 region amplification was performed from RNA transcripts. A set of HTBI primers served as the primers for a first-round RT-PCR of the TCR CDR3. TCRdb reprocessed the multiplex PCR reads with MiXCR, giving one entry per CDR3 protein. This table holds 370,000 or so distinct CDR3 sequences, approximately 13% found once. The sample consisted of blood. The receptors were sampled from a man aged 25-40 years with Graves' hyperthyroidism that later progressed to Graves' ophthalmopathy.

V gene TRBV6-5 combines with J gene TRBJ1-2, with D possibly matching TRBD1 (5 bases). Trimming stripped 4 bases from V and 3 bases from J, with 18 bases between. The CDR3 has 16 residues. Per the germline V gene, CDR1 is MNHEY and CDR2 is SVGAGI. CDR3 sequence (DNA): TGTGCCAGCAGTTTCCGGGACCGCGCAAGGGACTATGGCTACACCTTC. Translation: CASSFRDRARDYGYTF.

In the case of this clonotype: This sequence may be a read error, since a much larger clone differs from it by one base. The V gene is TRBV28, the J gene TRBJ1-6, with D possibly being TRBD1 (5 bases). The CDR3 sequence is 17 residues long. Germline V gives CDR1 MDHEN, CDR2 SYDVKM. CDR3 bases: TGTGCCAGCAGTTCGGGACTGCCGAGCTCCTATAATCCACCCCTCCACTTT. This encodes CASSSGLPSSYNPPLHF.

This clonotype was detected only a few times. This chain uses TRBV11-3 with TRBJ2-4; 10 positions agree with TRBD2. V was clipped by 5 bases and J by 0 bases; unmatched bases: 10. The CDR3 is 18 amino acids. Germline loops: CDR1 SGHNT, CDR2 YENEEA. The DNA for the CDR3 is TGTGCCAGCAGCCTTGTAGCGGGGGGTAAACTAGCCAAAAACATTCAGTACTTC. It is translated as CASSLVAGGKLAKNIQYF.

This clonotype was counted at least ten times. The V call is TRBV5-1, the J call TRBJ2-7, with a tentative D call TRBD1 (6 bases). V gave up 2 bases and J gave up 4 bases, with 16 bases separating them. Germline V lookup: CDR1 SGHRS, CDR2 YFSETQ. The CDR3 spans 15 residues. The CDR3 DNA reads TGCGCCAGCAGCTTTGACAGGATCGACACGTACGAGCAGTACTTC. Translating it yields CASSFDRIDTYEQYF.

Only a few counts were recorded for this clonotype. The chain combines TRBV20-1 with TRBJ1-5; 9 bases line up with TRBD1. This CDR3 spans 13 amino acids. V trimming: 7 bases; J trimming: 5 bases; junction bases outside the gene matches: 6. Per germline, CDR1 DFQATT and CDR2 SNEGSKA (reference sequence). The CDR3 protein is CSVTQGADQPQHF. The CDR3 DNA sequence: TGCAGTGTTACACAGGGGGCTGATCAGCCCCAGCATTTT.

This clonotype was observed a handful of times. The rearrangement joins TRBV4-1 to TRBJ2-7; D ambiguous. In germline, CDR1 is MGHRA, CDR2 YSYEKL. The CDR3 totals 12 residues. The V end was cut by 1 base, the J end by 6 bases, with 7 bases between. CDR3 coding DNA: TGCGCCAGCAGCCAAGGATTGGGCGAGCAGTACTTC. Translated: CASSQGLGEQYF.

This clonotype was seen many times. The chain couples TRBV7-8 to TRBJ1-1; D ambiguous. The length of the CDR3 is 13 residues. V was pared by 0 bases and J by 6 bases, with 8 bases between. Looked up from germline, CDR1 is SGHVS and CDR2 is FQNEAQ. The CDR3 DNA sequence: TGTGCCAGCAGCTTAGCAGGAGCCTCTGAAGCTTTCTTT. Residues: CASSLAGASEAFF.

This clonotype was detected ten times or more. The rearrangement uses TRBV6-1 and TRBJ2-1; D might be TRBD1 or TRBD2, each matching 5 bases. V was trimmed by 5 bases and J by 3 bases, leaving 14 bases between them. Germline lookup yields CDR1 MNHNS and CDR2 SASEGT. The CDR3 is 15 amino acids. CDR3 coding DNA: TGTGCCAGCAGTTCGTCCCGGGACCTCTACAATGAGCAGTTCTTC. Translated, it gives CASSSSRDLYNEQFF.

A few counts support this clonotype. The CDR3 DNA is TGTGCCAGCAGTACAGGGACAGGGCCAATCTACGAGCAGTACTTC. This translates into CASSTGTGPIYEQYF. The chain joins TRBV6-2 or TRBV6-3 to TRBJ2-7; 9 bases match TRBD1. CDR3 length: 15 residues. V lost 5 bases to trimming and J lost 3 bases; unmatched junction nucleotides: 8. Per the germline V gene, CDR1 is MNHEY and CDR2 is SVGEGT.

The sample holds many counts of this clonotype. The chain links TRBV20-1 to TRBJ1-2; possible D gene TRBD1, 5 bases. This CDR3 spans 15 amino acids. Germline values: CDR1 DFQATT, CDR2 SNEGSKA (reference sequence). V lost 0 bases to trimming and J lost 4 bases, with 15 bases between them. The CDR3 region is CSARDTKGRIYGYTF. DNA for the CDR3: TGCAGTGCTAGAGACACCAAGGGACGGATCTATGGCTACACCTTC.

This clonotype was picked up many times. V usage is TRBV28 and J usage is TRBJ2-3; 7 nucleotides match TRBD1. The CDR3 is made up of 14 amino acids. The V and J ends lost 4 bases and 3 bases, in that order; junction bases with no gene match: 4. The germline V gene has CDR1 MDHEN and CDR2 SYDVKM. CDR3 DNA: TGTGCCAGCAGTTACACAGGGGCAACAGATACGCAGTATTTT. It encodes CASSYTGATDTQYF.

J is TRBJ2-3 and V is TRBV24-1, with 9 nucleotides matching TRBD1. Germline CDR1 reads KGHDR; CDR2 reads SFDVKD. V shed 4 bases, J shed 2 bases, and the junction held 6 bases outside the gene matches. This CDR3 spans 16 amino acids. CDR3 DNA sequence: TGTGCCACCAGTGACCCCACAGGGGGCCCCACAGATACGCAGTATTTT. Translated: CATSDPTGGPTDTQYF.

CDR3 amino acids: CASSVGRINEKLFF. For the CDR3, the DNA is TGTGCCAGCAGCGTTGGGCGGATTAATGAAAAACTGTTTTTT. The chain combines TRBV9 with TRBJ1-4; D is uncertain. This CDR3 has 14 amino acids. V lost 2 bases to trimming and J lost 4 bases, with 9 bases between them. Germline V lookup: CDR1 SGDLS, CDR2 YYNGEE.

The J gene is TRBJ1-3, the V gene TRBV20-1; D not resolved. The germline CDR1 and CDR2 sequences are DFQATT and SNEGSKA (reference sequence). Trimming left V 2 bases short and J 2 bases short, with 7 bases between. The CDR3 extends over 13 amino acids. The CDR3 reads CSARRATGNTIYF. The DNA of the CDR3 is TGCAGTGCTAGAAGGGCTACTGGAAACACCATATATTTT.

Many counts were recorded for this clonotype. This chain links TRBV11-3 with TRBJ2-1, with D perhaps matching TRBD1 or TRBD2 (5 bases each). The CDR3 is made up of 17 amino acids. V dropped 1 base and J dropped 7 bases, with 20 bases sitting between them. The germline V gene encodes CDR1 SGHNT and CDR2 YENEEA. The CDR3 bases are TGTGCCAGCAGCTTAGTTTCCATGTGGCAGGGCGGGAATGAGCAGTTCTTC. Its translation is CASSLVSMWQGGNEQFF.

The chain combines TRBV20-1 with TRBJ2-7; possible D gene TRBD2, 5 bases. Trimming pared 6 bases from V and 0 bases from J, leaving 12 bases between. CDR1 is DFQATT and CDR2 is SNEGSKA in the germline V gene (reference sequence). The CDR3 contains 13 residues. CDR3 in DNA: TGCAGTGCCCGAGGGCTGGACTCCTACGAGCAGTACTTC. It is translated as CSARGLDSYEQYF.

This chain connects TRBV7-7 to TRBJ2-7; 7 positions agree with TRBD1. Germline V gene data show CDR1 as SSHAT and CDR2 as FNYEAQ (reference sequence). Germline trimming cut 5 bases from V and 0 bases from J; bases unmatched to any gene: 13. The CDR3 covers 17 residues. The CDR3 DNA is TGTGCCAGCAGCCCCGGCGTAGGGGGCCTATCCTCCTACGAGCAGTACTTC. This sequence encodes CASSPGVGGLSSYEQYF.

This clonotype was counted ten times or more. V gene TRBV4-1 combines with J gene TRBJ2-2; D might be TRBD1 (6 bases). The CDR3 extends over 14 amino acids. The germline V gene encodes CDR1 MGHRA and CDR2 YSYEKL. V was trimmed by 0 bases and J by 8 bases, leaving 10 bases between them. The CDR3 bases are TGCGCCAGCAGCCAAGACAGGGGTGTAGGGGAGCTGTTTTTT. Translated: CASSQDRGVGELFF.

This clonotype was observed many times. CDR3 protein: CASSPGRGNQPQHF. The CDR3, as DNA: TGTGCCAGCAGCCCGGGAAGGGGCAATCAGCCCCAGCATTTT. The V and J genes are TRBV6-1 and TRBJ1-5, with no clear D. The CDR3 extends over 14 amino acids. The germline gives CDR1 MNHNS, CDR2 SASEGT. The V and J ends lost 6 bases and 2 bases respectively, with 11 bases between them.

There are a few counts of this clonotype. The CDR3 DNA reads TGCGCCAGCAGCATTTTGGGACAGAACACTGAAGCTTTCTTT. Its protein is CASSILGQNTEAFF. This chain links TRBV5-1 with TRBJ1-1; the D gene is possibly TRBD1 (6 bases). CDR1 SGHRS and CDR2 YFSETQ come from the germline V gene. The CDR3 runs 14 residues. V lost 4 bases and J 1 base, leaving 11 bases between the germline ends.

The J gene is TRBJ1-5, the V gene TRBV28; 10 bases fit TRBD1. Near its end, the DNA agrees better with TRBJ2-3, so the J call may be wrong. This CDR3 region has 15 residues. The germline V gene has CDR1 MDHEN and CDR2 SYDVKM. The CDR3, as DNA: TGTGCCAGCAGTCCCGGGACAGGGGCGCTTCAGCCCCAGTATTTT. This encodes CASSPGTGALQPQYF.

J is TRBJ2-3 and V is TRBV7-9; D gene unclear. V was cut by 5 bases and J by 4 bases, with 13 bases left in between. The CDR3 sequence is 14 residues long. CDR1 and CDR2 (germline): SEHNR, FQNEAQ (reference sequence). The CDR3: CASSLRREADTQYF. CDR3 in DNA: TGTGCCAGCAGCCTGAGACGTGAGGCAGATACGCAGTATTTT.

The chain uses TRBV15 and TRBJ1-3, with a possible D match to TRBD1 (5 bases). CDR3 length equals 17 residues. The V gene's germline CDR1 is LNHNV and CDR2 YYDKDF (reference sequence). The V gene lost 1 base and the J gene lost 3 bases, with 16 bases spanning the gap. In DNA, the CDR3 is TGTGCCACCAGCAGAGGAAGGGGAAGGGCGGATGGAAACACCATATATTTT. This translates into CATSRGRGRADGNTIYF.

The chain combines TRBV19 with TRBJ1-4; D is uncertain. CDR1 is LNHDA, CDR2 SQIVND, per germline (reference sequence). Between the trimmed V and J ends, which lost 7 bases and 3 bases, there was a span of 18 bases. This CDR3 is 16 amino acids long. The CDR3 spells CASKRRGLVANEKLFF. The CDR3 DNA is TGTGCCAGTAAACGACGAGGCTTAGTAGCTAATGAAAAACTGTTTTTT.

The chain uses TRBV5-1 and TRBJ1-4, with 8 bases fitting TRBD1. Germline CDR1 reads SGHRS; CDR2 reads YFSETQ. CDR3 length: 14 amino acids. V gave up 4 bases and J gave up 4 bases; unmatched junction bases: 3. The CDR3 DNA reads as TGCGCCAGCAGCCGGGACAGGCTTAATGAAAAACTGTTTTTT. As protein: CASSRDRLNEKLFF.